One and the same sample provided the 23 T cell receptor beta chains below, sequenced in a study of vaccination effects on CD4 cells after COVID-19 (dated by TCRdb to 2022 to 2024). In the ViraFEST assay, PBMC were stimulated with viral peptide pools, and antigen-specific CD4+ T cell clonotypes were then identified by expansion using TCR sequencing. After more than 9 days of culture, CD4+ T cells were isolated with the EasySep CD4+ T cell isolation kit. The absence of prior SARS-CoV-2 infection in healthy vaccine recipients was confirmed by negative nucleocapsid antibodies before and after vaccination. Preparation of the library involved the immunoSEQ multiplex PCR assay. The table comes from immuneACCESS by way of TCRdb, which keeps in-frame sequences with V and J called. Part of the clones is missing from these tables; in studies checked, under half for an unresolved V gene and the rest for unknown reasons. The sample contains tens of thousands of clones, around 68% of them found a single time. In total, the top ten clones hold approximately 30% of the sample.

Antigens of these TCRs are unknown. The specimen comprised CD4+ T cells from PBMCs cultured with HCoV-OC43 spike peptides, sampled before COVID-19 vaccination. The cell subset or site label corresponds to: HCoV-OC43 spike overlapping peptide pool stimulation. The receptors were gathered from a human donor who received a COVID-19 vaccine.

The CDR3 reads CASSQDTGNTGELFF. The CDR3 DNA is TGCGCCAGCAGCCAAGATACGGGAAACACCGGGGAGCTGTTTTTT. This rearrangement joins TRBV4-3 to TRBJ2-2; D may be TRBD2 (5 bases). The V and J ends lost 0 bases and 2 bases respectively, with 7 bases between them. Germline CDR1 is LGHNA and CDR2 is YSLEER. The CDR3 is 15 amino acids.

The CDR3 sequence is CASSYVTGFEQYF. The DNA of the CDR3 is TGTGCCAGCAGTTACGTTACAGGGTTCGAGCAGTACTTC. The chain joins TRBV6-2 or TRBV6-3 to TRBJ2-7, with D perhaps TRBD1 (6 bases). Trimming removed 2 bases from V and 6 bases from J, with 11 bases in between. The CDR3 has 13 residues. Germline V gives CDR1 MNHEY, CDR2 SVGEGT.

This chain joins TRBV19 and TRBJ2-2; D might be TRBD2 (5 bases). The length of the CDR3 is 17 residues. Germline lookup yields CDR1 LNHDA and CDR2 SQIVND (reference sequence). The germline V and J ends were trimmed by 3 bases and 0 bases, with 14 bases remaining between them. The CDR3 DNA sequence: TGTGCCAGTAGTATTTGGAGTAGCGCCTCGAACACCGGGGAGCTGTTTTTT. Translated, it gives CASSIWSSASNTGELFF.

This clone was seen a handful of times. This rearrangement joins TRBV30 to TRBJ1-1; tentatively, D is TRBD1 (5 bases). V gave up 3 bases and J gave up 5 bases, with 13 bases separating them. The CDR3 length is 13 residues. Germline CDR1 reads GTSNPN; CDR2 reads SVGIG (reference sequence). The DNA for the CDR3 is TGTGCCTGGAGGCGAGGGACGAAGACTGAAGCTTTCTTT. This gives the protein CAWRRGTKTEAFF.

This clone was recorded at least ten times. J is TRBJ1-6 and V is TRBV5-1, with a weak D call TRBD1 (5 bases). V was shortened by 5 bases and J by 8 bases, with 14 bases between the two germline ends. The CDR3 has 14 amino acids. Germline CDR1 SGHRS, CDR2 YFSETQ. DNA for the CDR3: TGCGCCAGCAGGTCTCCAGGGAGCCATTCACCCCTCCACTTT. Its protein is CASRSPGSHSPLHF.

Here the CDR3 DNA reads TGTGCCAGCAGCTTTCGGGACAAGCCTTTCAATGAGCAGTTCTTC. This sequence encodes CASSFRDKPFNEQFF. This chain uses TRBV5-4 with TRBJ2-1; the D gene is possibly TRBD1 (6 bases). Germline CDR1 reads SGHNT; CDR2 reads YYREEE (reference sequence). V dropped 2 bases and J dropped 6 bases, with 15 bases sitting between them. This CDR3 has 15 amino acids. Complete variable domain (other parts from reference TRBV5-4 and TRBJ2-1): ETGVTQSPTHLIKTRGQQVTLRCSSQSGHNTVSWYQQALGQGPQFIFQYYREEENGRGNFPPRFSGLQFPNYSSELNVNALELDDSALYLCASSFRDKPFNEQFFGPGTRLTVL.

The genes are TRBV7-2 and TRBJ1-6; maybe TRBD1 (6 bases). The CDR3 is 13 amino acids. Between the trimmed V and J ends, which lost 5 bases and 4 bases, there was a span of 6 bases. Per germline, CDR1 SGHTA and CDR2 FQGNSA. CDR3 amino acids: CASSGQYNSPLHF. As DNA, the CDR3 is TGTGCCAGCAGCGGACAGTATAATTCACCCCTCCACTTT.

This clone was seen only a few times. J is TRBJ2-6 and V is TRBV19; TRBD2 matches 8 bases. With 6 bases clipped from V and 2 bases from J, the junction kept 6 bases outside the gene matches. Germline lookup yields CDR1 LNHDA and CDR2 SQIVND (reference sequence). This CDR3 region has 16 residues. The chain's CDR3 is CASRPGGGPGANVLTF. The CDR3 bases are TGTGCCAGTAGGCCCGGGGGGGGTCCTGGGGCCAACGTCCTGACTTTC.

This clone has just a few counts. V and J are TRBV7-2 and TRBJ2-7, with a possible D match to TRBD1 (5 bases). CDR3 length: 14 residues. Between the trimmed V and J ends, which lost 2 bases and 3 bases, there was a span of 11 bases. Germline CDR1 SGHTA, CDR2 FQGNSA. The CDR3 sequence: CASSLSTGHYEQYF. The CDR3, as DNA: TGTGCCAGCAGCTTATCAACAGGTCACTACGAGCAGTACTTC. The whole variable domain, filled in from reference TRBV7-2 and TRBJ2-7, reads GAGVSQSPSNKVTEKGKDVELRCDPISGHTALYWYRQSLGQGLEFLIYFQGNSAPDKSGLPSDRFSAERTGGSVSTLTIQRTQQEDSAVYLCASSLSTGHYEQYFGPGTRLTVT.

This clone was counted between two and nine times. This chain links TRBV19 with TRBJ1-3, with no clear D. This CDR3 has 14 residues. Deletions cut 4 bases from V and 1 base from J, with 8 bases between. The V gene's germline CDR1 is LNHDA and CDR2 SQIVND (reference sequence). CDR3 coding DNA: TGTGCCAGTAGTAATTCAGATTCTGGAAACACCATATATTTT. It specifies CASSNSDSGNTIYF.

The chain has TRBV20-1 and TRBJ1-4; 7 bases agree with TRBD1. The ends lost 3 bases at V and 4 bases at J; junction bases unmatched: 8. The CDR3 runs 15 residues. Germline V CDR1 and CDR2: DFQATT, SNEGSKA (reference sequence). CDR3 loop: CSASGSGTDNEKLFF. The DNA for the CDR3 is TGCAGTGCTAGTGGATCCGGGACAGATAATGAAAAACTGTTTTTT.

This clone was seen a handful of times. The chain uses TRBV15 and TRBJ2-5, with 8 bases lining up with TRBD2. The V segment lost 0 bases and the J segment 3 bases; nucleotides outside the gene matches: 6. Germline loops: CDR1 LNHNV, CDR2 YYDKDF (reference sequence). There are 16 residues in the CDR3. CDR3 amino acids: CATSRDYPGGKETQYF. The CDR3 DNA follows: TGTGCCACCAGCAGAGATTATCCGGGAGGGAAAGAGACCCAGTACTTC.

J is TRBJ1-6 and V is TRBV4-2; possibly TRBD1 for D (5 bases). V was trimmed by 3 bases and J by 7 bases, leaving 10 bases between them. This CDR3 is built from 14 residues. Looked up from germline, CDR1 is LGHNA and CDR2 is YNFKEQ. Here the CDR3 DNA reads TGTGCCAGCAGCCACGGGACTGGAAATTCACCCCTCCACTTT. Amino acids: CASSHGTGNSPLHF.

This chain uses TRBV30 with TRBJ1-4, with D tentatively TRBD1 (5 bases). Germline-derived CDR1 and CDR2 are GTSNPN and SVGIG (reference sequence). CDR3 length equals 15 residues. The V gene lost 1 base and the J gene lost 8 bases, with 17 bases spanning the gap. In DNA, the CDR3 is TGTGCCTGGAGTGGACACGGTGGGGGGTTGGAAAAACTGTTTTTT. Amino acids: CAWSGHGGGLEKLFF.

In DNA, the CDR3 is TGTGCCAGCAGCTTAGGGGGCCTAGAAGGGGGCTACACCTTC. The encoded protein is CASSLGGLEGGYTF. The chain recombines TRBV7-2 with TRBJ1-2; D possibly corresponds to TRBD1 (5 bases). Deletions cut 1 base from V and 8 bases from J, with 14 bases between. This CDR3 is built from 14 residues. Germline V lookup: CDR1 SGHTA, CDR2 FQGNSA.

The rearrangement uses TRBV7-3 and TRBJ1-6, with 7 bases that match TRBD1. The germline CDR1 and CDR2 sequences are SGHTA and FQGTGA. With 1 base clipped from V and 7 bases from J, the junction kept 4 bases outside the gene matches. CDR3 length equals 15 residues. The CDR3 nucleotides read TGTGCCAGCAGCTTAATAGGAGGGGGCAATTCACCCCTCCACTTT. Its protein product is CASSLIGGGNSPLHF. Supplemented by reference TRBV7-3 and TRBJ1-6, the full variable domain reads GAGVSQTPSNKVTEKGKYVELRCDPISGHTALYWYRQSLGQGPEFLIYFQGTGAADDSGLPNDRFFAVRPEGSVSTLKIQRTERGDSAVYLCASSLIGGGNSPLHFGNGTRLTVT.

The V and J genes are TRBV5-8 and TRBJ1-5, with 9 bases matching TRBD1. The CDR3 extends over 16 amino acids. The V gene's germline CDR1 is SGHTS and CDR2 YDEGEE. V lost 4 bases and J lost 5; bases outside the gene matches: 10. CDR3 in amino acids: CASSPRLGTGHQPQHF. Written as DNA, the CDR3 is TGTGCCAGCAGCCCCAGGCTCGGGACAGGGCATCAGCCCCAGCATTTT. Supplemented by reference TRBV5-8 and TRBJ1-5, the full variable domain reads EAGVTQSPTHLIKTRGQQATLRCSPISGHTSVYWYQQALGLGLQFLLWYDEGEERNRGNFPPRFSGRQFPNYSSELNVNALELEDSALYLCASSPRLGTGHQPQHFGDGTRLSIL.

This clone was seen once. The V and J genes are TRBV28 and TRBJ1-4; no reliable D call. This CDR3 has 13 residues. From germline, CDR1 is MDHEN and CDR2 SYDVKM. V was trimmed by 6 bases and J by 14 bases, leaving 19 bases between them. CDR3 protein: CASSSPGPLLLFF. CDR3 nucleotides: TGTGCCAGCAGCTCCCCCGGCCCCTTACTTCTGTTTTTT.

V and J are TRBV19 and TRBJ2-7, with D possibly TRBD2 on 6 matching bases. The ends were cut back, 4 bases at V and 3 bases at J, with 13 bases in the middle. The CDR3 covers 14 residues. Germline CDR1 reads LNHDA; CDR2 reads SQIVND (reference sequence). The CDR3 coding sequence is TGTGCCAGTAGTACGTACGTCGGGGGCTACGAGCAGTACTTC. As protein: CASSTYVGGYEQYF.

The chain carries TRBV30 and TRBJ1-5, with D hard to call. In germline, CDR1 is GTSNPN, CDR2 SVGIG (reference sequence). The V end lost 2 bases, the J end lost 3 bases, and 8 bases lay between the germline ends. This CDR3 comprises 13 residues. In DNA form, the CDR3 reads TGTGCCTGGAGTTTCGGGCCCAATCAGCCCCAGCATTTT. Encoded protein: CAWSFGPNQPQHF. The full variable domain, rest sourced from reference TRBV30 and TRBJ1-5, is SQTIHQWPATLVQPVGSPLSLECTVEGTSNPNLYWYRQAAGRGLQLLFYSVGIGQISSEVPQNLSASRPQDRQFILSSKKLLLSDSGFYLCAWSFGPNQPQHFGDGTRLSIL.

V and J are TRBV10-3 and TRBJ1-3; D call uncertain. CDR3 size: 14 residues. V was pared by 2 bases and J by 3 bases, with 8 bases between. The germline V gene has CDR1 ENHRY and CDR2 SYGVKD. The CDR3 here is CAISEEGLGNTIYF. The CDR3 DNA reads TGTGCCATCAGTGAGGAAGGTCTTGGAAACACCATATATTTT.

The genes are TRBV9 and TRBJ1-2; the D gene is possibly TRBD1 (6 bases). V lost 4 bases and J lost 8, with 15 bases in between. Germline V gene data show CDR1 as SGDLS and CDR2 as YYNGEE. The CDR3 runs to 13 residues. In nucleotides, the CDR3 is TGTGCCAGCAGCACGCAGCACAGGGTCGGCTACACCTTC. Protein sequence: CASSTQHRVGYTF.

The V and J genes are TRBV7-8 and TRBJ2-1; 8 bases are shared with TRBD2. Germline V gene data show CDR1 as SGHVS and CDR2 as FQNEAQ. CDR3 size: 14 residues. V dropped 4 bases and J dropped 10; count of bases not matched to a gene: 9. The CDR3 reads CASSSALTSDEQFF. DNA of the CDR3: TGTGCCAGCAGCTCCGCTCTGACTAGCGACGAGCAGTTCTTC.